One and the same sample provided the 7 T cell receptor beta chains below, sequenced in a study of patients and donors after allogeneic stem cell transplantation. One entry per CDR3 protein, called by TCRdb with MiXCR from the RT-PCR reads. Of 190,000 or so distinct CDR3 sequences listed, roughly two fifths are singletons. Sequences were obtained from blood, either unsorted or a sorted T cell fraction (not recorded which). The receptor source for this set is a human donor who was either an allogeneic HSCT recipient or a stem cell or donor lymphocyte infusion donor (not recorded which). It is not recorded whose cells these are; they may come from a transplant donor.

The sample holds a few counts of this clonotype. J is TRBJ2-2 and V is TRBV12-3 or TRBV12-4; D is ambiguous. Trimming took off 4 bases at V and 2 bases at J, with 5 bases between the two ends. The CDR3 totals 13 residues. The CDR3 DNA sequence: TGTGCCAGCAGTTACACTAACACCGGGGAGCTGTTTTTT. Its protein is CASSYTNTGELFF.

In this sample, this clonotype turned up a few times. The CDR3 loop reads CASSLADDTIYF. In nucleotides, the CDR3 is TGTGCCAGCAGCTTAGCCGACGACACCATATATTTT. This chain uses TRBV7-9 with TRBJ1-3; D not certain. V was trimmed by 0 bases and J by 8 bases, leaving 5 bases between them. CDR1 is SEHNR, CDR2 FQNEAQ, per germline (reference sequence). The CDR3 runs to 12 residues.

CDR3 bases: TGCAGCGTTGATGGACCGAGACAGGCAGGGGAGCAGTTCTTC. Its protein product is CSVDGPRQAGEQFF. The chain is built from TRBV29-1 and TRBJ2-1, with D maybe TRBD1 (6 bases). This CDR3 spans 14 amino acids. The germline V and J ends were trimmed by 3 bases and 10 bases, with 19 bases remaining between them. CDR1 is SQVTM and CDR2 is ANQGSEA in the germline V gene.

This clonotype came up many times. This chain links TRBV7-3 with TRBJ1-1, with D unresolved. Germline assignment: CDR1 SGHTA and CDR2 FQGTGA. This CDR3 comprises 13 residues. Trimming took 3 bases from V and 1 from J, leaving 6 bases between them. CDR3 region: CASSLTANTEAFF. The CDR3 region has the DNA TGTGCCAGCAGCTTGACGGCGAACACTGAAGCTTTCTTT.

The genes are TRBV7-2 and TRBJ2-4; either TRBD1 or TRBD2 may fit D (5 bases each). V dropped 1 base and J dropped 1 base, with 14 bases sitting between them. Germline CDR1 is SGHTA and CDR2 is FQGNSA. The CDR3 is made up of 17 amino acids. DNA for the CDR3: TGTGCCAGCAGCTTAGAAAGGGGCGCGGGCGCCAAAAACATTCAGTACTTC. It encodes CASSLERGAGAKNIQYF.

J is TRBJ2-2 and V is TRBV6-5; D tentatively reads TRBD1 or TRBD2 (5 bases each). CDR1 is MNHEY and CDR2 is SVGAGI in the germline V gene. The CDR3 contains 14 residues. V lost 8 bases, J lost 3 bases, and 13 bases lay in between. The chain's CDR3 is CASSRGTDTGELFF. The CDR3 region has the DNA TGTGCCAGCTCTAGAGGGACCGACACCGGGGAGCTGTTTTTT.

V is TRBV19 and J is TRBJ2-1; weak D call: TRBD2 (5 bases). CDR3 length: 11 residues. Trimming shortened V by 6 bases and J by 10 bases, and 10 bases separated the two germline ends. The V gene's germline CDR1 is LNHDA and CDR2 SQIVND (reference sequence). The CDR3 reads CASRSGGEQFF. CDR3 in DNA: TGTGCCAGTAGGAGCGGAGGAGAGCAGTTCTTC.